These 13 T cell receptor beta chains share one sample of origin, sequenced in a study of T cell responses to AZD1222 COVID-19 vaccine. The method was immunoSEQ multiplex PCR; TCRdb's version includes in-frame clones alone and lacks a portion of them. The sample has a few hundred thousand clones; over 85% are singletons. This specimen was peripheral blood, taken on day 0 of AZD1222 vaccination. The receptor set was obtained from an adult in good health.

This rearrangement joins TRBV7-3 to TRBJ2-1, with TRBD2 matching over 13 bases. V dropped 5 bases and J dropped 10; count of bases not matched to a gene: 11. CDR1 is SGHTA and CDR2 is FQGTGA in the germline V gene. The CDR3 spans 16 residues. The CDR3 region has the DNA TGTGCCAGCAGCATTAGACTAGCGGGGGGTCTAAGGGAGCAGTTCTTC. Translation: CASSIRLAGGLREQFF.

This chain uses TRBV7-3 with TRBJ1-6; D ambiguous. The V gene lost 2 bases and the J gene lost 10 bases, with 12 bases spanning the gap. From germline, CDR1 is SGHTA and CDR2 FQGTGA. The CDR3 sequence is 14 residues long. In nucleotides, the CDR3 is TGTGCCAGCAGCTTAGGGTTAGGACGGTCACCCCTCCACTTT. It yields the protein CASSLGLGRSPLHF.

The chain links TRBV6-4 to TRBJ2-5; TRBD2 might be the D (5 bases). The CDR3 loop spans 11 amino acids. V was pared by 5 bases and J by 5 bases, with 6 bases between. Germline loops: CDR1 MRHNA, CDR2 SNTAGT. In DNA form, the CDR3 reads TGTGCCAGCAGTTGCGGGGAGACCCAGTACTTC. Translating gives CASSCGETQYF.

This clone was seen more than once but under ten times. This chain links TRBV11-2 with TRBJ2-7; unclear D gene. The CDR3 loop spans 10 amino acids. Germline V gene sequence: CDR1 SGHAT, CDR2 FQNNGV. V lost 4 bases and J lost 4, with 2 bases in between. For the CDR3, the DNA is TGTGCCAGCAGCTCTTACGAGCAGTACTTC. This codes for CASSSYEQYF.

The V and J genes are TRBV5-1 and TRBJ2-1; 10 bases align to TRBD2. The CDR3 has 15 amino acids. Losses at the gene ends were 4 bases for V and 3 bases for J; bases not matched to a gene: 4. Germline V gene lookup returns CDR1 SGHRS and CDR2 YFSETQ. The DNA of the CDR3 is TGCGCCAGCAGCCTTAGCGGGGGGAACTACAATGAGCAGTTCTTC. Translated, it gives CASSLSGGNYNEQFF. Full variable domain (missing parts from reference TRBV5-1 and TRBJ2-1): KAGVTQTPRYLIKTRGQQVTLSCSPISGHRSVSWYQQTPGQGLQFLFEYFSETQRNKGNFPGRFSGRQFSNSRSEMNVSTLELGDSALYLCASSLSGGNYNEQFFGPGTRLTVL.

CDR3 nucleotide sequence: TGTGCCAGCAGTACGCGGGGAGGAGGATCACCCCTCCACTTT. Translated: CASSTRGGGSPLHF. The V gene is TRBV6-5, the J gene TRBJ1-6, with D uncertain. The CDR3 is made up of 14 amino acids. Trimming pared 5 bases from V and 10 bases from J, leaving 15 bases between. Germline lookup yields CDR1 MNHEY and CDR2 SVGAGI.

The J gene is TRBJ1-1, the V gene TRBV5-1; the match to TRBD1 covers 8 bases. The J segment lost 5 bases and the V segment lost 2 bases, leaving 5 bases of the junction unmatched. There are 14 residues in the CDR3. Germline CDR1 is SGHRS and CDR2 is YFSETQ. CDR3 nucleotide sequence: TGCGCCAGCAGCTTACAGGGGGTGGGTACTGAAGCTTTCTTT. Amino acids: CASSLQGVGTEAFF.

V gene TRBV7-2 combines with J gene TRBJ2-1, with unresolved D. The V end lost 5 bases, the J end lost 7 bases, and 24 bases lay between the germline ends. The CDR3 runs 17 residues. The V gene's germline CDR1 is SGHTA and CDR2 FQGNSA. The DNA of the CDR3 is TGTGCCAGCAGCCTTCCCCCGGGCAATTTTCCGCCAAATGAGCAGTTCTTC. The encoded protein is CASSLPPGNFPPNEQFF.

This clone has a handful of counts. The V and J genes are TRBV29-1 and TRBJ1-2, with TRBD1 as a possible D gene (5 bases). V was pared by 8 bases and J by 8 bases, with 15 bases between. The CDR3 is 11 residues long. Germline loops: CDR1 SQVTM, CDR2 ANQGSEA. The CDR3 coding sequence is TGCAGCTCTGGGGGGGATCGCGGCTACACCTTC. This gives the protein CSSGGDRGYTF.

J is TRBJ2-7 and V is TRBV10-2; weak D call: TRBD2 (5 bases). The V and J ends lost 4 bases and 5 bases respectively, with 15 bases between them. This CDR3 has 14 amino acids. CDR1 WSHSY and CDR2 SAAADI come from the germline V gene. The CDR3 sequence is CASSGGWPGDEQYF. CDR3 coding DNA: TGCGCCAGCAGTGGGGGATGGCCCGGGGACGAGCAGTACTTC.

Remarks on this clone: The same CDR3 is also encoded by other DNA sequences in this sample. The DNA of the CDR3 is TGTGCCAGCTCACCACAGGGTTCAGGGGCCAACGTCCTGACTTTC. This codes for CASSPQGSGANVLTF. The chain carries TRBV18 and TRBJ2-6; D gene ambiguous. CDR1 is KGHSH, CDR2 LQKENI, per germline. This CDR3 region has 15 residues. Between the trimmed V and J ends, which lost 1 base and 4 bases, there was a span of 8 bases.

This chain links TRBV18 with TRBJ2-7; 7 bases are shared with TRBD1. V shed 6 bases and J 6 bases; nucleotides not matched to a gene: 2. From germline, CDR1 is KGHSH and CDR2 LQKENI. This CDR3 contains 11 residues. The CDR3 protein is CASSRQGEQYF. Written as DNA, the CDR3 is TGTGCCAGCTCGCGACAGGGCGAGCAGTACTTC.

The chain employs TRBV11-2 and TRBJ2-7; D is possibly TRBD1 (5 bases). In germline, CDR1 is SGHAT, CDR2 FQNNGV. V was clipped by 1 base and J by 2 bases, with 9 bases between them. This CDR3 comprises 14 residues. The CDR3: CASSLAGATYEQYF. CDR3 DNA sequence: TGTGCCAGCAGCTTAGCTGGGGCCACCTACGAGCAGTACTTC.